The TCR beta chain under discussion was sequenced for a study of blood T cell repertoires in COVID-19. Study as a whole: The United States, Italy and Spain were the sources of the acute and convalescent COVID-19 samples. Sources were T cells, B-cell-depleted T cells, or PBMCs; the material itself was cDNA or gDNA.

The CDR3 runs to 12 residues. From germline, CDR1 is MNHEY and CDR2 SVGAGI. With 0 bases removed from V and 11 bases from J, the gap between germline ends came to 10 bases. In the study's own analysis: Reference gene primer amplification gave estimated nucleated cell counts. Profiling relied on immunoSEQ multiplex PCR, and the TCRdb table lists in-frame clones only, not all of them. The V and J calls and clone size come from that table; D and trimming were worked out from the DNA. The repertoire holds fewer than 450,000 clones, around 90% seen once, with less than 3.5% in the top ten. The gene calls are TRBV6-5 and TRBJ1-2, with no clear D. The TCR was taken from a woman aged 18-35 years who had recovered from COVID-19. Material for sequencing was peripheral blood. The CDR3 region is CASSYSNTYYTF. The DNA for the CDR3 is TGTGCCAGCAGTTACTCGAATACCTATTACACCTTC.